The rows below give T cell receptor beta chains drawn from one sample of a study of response to subunit inactivated influenza vaccine. TCRdb reanalysed the RT-PCR reads using MiXCR and keeps one entry per CDR3 protein. Of 600,000 to 850,000 distinct CDR3 sequences listed, 14% are singletons. The sample in question was PBMCs from blood, obtained around 15 days before vaccination. Receptors were obtained from a middle-aged man who received an inactivated influenza vaccine. The CDR3 runs from the conserved cysteine through the conserved F or W. D genes are given only for firm matches. A row's size may be missing; if present it is once, few, many or a size class.

D gene | clone size | J gene | V gene | CDR3 protein | CDR3 DNA
. | few | TRBJ1-2 | TRBV6-1 | CASRPTANYGYTF | TGTGCCAGCAGACCGACAGCCAACTATGGCTACACCTTC
. | few | TRBJ2-3 | TRBV6-2/TRBV6-3 | CASSYSIEGGLSTDTQYF | TGTGCCAGCAGTTACTCCATCGAGGGGGGCCTGAGCACAGATACGCAGTATTTT
. | . | TRBJ2-7 | TRBV11-2 | CASSLEGPPGSSYEQYF | TGTGCCAGCAGCTTAGAGGGCCCGCCGGGGAGCTCCTACGAGCAGTACTTC
. | . | TRBJ1-1 | TRBV29-1 | CSVVVQEFEAFF | TGCAGCGTTGTAGTCCAGGAATTTGAAGCTTTCTTT
. | few | TRBJ2-6 | TRBV4-3 | CASSMIGTGANVLTF | TGCGCCAGCAGCATGATAGGGACAGGGGCCAACGTCCTGACTTTC
. | . | TRBJ1-1 | TRBV19 | CATLSLGMNTEAFF | TGTGCCACGTTATCGCTCGGGATGAACACTGAAGCTTTCTTT
. | . | TRBJ2-2 | TRBV10-3 | CAISEKRDTGELFF | TGTGCCATCAGTGAGAAACGGGACACCGGGGAGCTGTTTTTT
. | . | TRBJ1-1 | TRBV7-2 | CASSSRTAYTEAFF | TGTGCCAGCAGCTCGCGGACAGCTTACACTGAAGCTTTCTTT
. | . | TRBJ1-6 | TRBV21-1 | CASGEDRGLHSPLHF | TGTGCCAGCGGAGAGGACAGGGGGCTTCATTCACCCCTCCACTTT
. | few | TRBJ2-5 | TRBV24-1 | CATSAGSVTQYF | TGTGCCACCAGTGCAGGGTCTGTGACCCAGTACTTC
. | . | TRBJ1-3 | TRBV4-3 | CASSQERSAGNTIYF | TGCGCCAGCAGCCAAGAACGCAGCGCTGGAAACACCATATATTTT
. | . | TRBJ1-6 | TRBV6-1 | CASNPRAQNNSPLHF | TGTGCCAGCAACCCTAGAGCGCAGAATAATTCACCCCTCCACTTT
. | few | TRBJ2-5 | TRBV12-3/TRBV12-4 | CASSSSNIGRETQYF | TGTGCCAGCAGTTCTTCCAACATTGGAAGGGAGACCCAGTACTTC
. | few | TRBJ2-2 | TRBV4-3 | CASGIAFPNTGELFF | TGCGCCAGCGGAATAGCGTTTCCGAACACCGGGGAGCTGTTTTTT
. | many | TRBJ1-5 | TRBV12-3/TRBV12-4 | CASSLGPRPQHF | TGTGCCAGCAGCCTGGGGCCGCGGCCCCAGCATTTT
. | . | TRBJ1-3 | TRBV20-1 | CSAGTGGNTIYF | TGCAGTGCTGGGACGGGTGGAAACACCATATATTTT
. | few | TRBJ2-1 | TRBV6-1 | CASSEASGNEQFF | TGTGCCAGCAGTGAAGCATCGGGCAATGAGCAGTTCTTC
TRBD2 | few | TRBJ2-1 | TRBV20-1 | CSAPGTSGRYEQFF | TGCAGTGCTCCCGGGACTAGCGGGAGGTATGAGCAGTTCTTC
. | few | TRBJ2-5 | TRBV5-1 | CASAQGSSETQYF | TGCGCCAGCGCTCAGGGGTCTTCGGAGACCCAGTACTTC
. | . | TRBJ1-5 | TRBV4-1 | CASSQARGSNQPQHF | TGCGCCAGCAGCCAAGCCAGGGGAAGCAATCAGCCCCAGCATTTT
TRBD2 | few | TRBJ2-7 | TRBV20-1 | CSASSMGLAVPYEQYF | TGCAGTGCTAGTTCAATGGGACTAGCGGTACCTTACGAGCAGTACTTC
. | few | TRBJ2-2 | TRBV10-3 | CAITPDYTGELFF | TGTGCCATCACCCCCGATTACACCGGGGAGCTGTTTTTT
TRBD1 | . | TRBJ2-7 | TRBV5-1 | CASRLGQGAYEQYF | TGCGCCAGCAGGCTAGGACAGGGCGCCTACGAGCAGTACTTC
. | . | TRBJ1-1 | TRBV4-1 | CASSPARKTEAFF | TGCGCCAGCAGCCCAGCGAGGAAGACTGAAGCTTTCTTT
TRBD1 | . | TRBJ1-5 | TRBV12-3/TRBV12-4 | CASSTGQAYNQPQHF | TGTGCCAGCAGTACGGGACAGGCATACAATCAGCCCCAGCATTTT
. | many | TRBJ1-2 | TRBV7-9 | CASSSGTFYGYTF | TGTGCCAGCAGCTCCGGGACATTCTATGGCTACACTTTC
. | many | TRBJ2-7 | TRBV29-1 | CSAGPDYEQYF | TGCAGCGCGGGACCCGACTACGAGCAGTACTTC
. | . | TRBJ2-3 | TRBV28 | CASSSGAVGTDTQYF | TGTGCCAGCAGTTCAGGGGCGGTTGGGACAGATACGCAGTATTTT
. | . | TRBJ1-6 | TRBV5-6 | CASSYRSPRSSPLHF | TGTGCCAGCAGCTATAGGTCGCCAAGGAGTTCACCCCTCCACTTT
. | . | TRBJ2-4 | TRBV20-1 | CSAVGGNIQYF | TGCAGTGCCGTAGGAGGTAACATTCAGTACTTC
TRBD2 | few | TRBJ2-3 | TRBV20-1 | CSARGGTSGVNTDTQYF | TGCAGTGCTAGAGGAGGGACTAGCGGGGTGAACACAGATACGCAGTATTTT
TRBD2 | . | TRBJ2-5 | TRBV20-1 | CSARTLAGGATQYF | TGCAGTGCTAGAACACTAGCGGGAGGGGCGACCCAGTACTTC